The clone carrying this TCR beta chain was counted once. No antigen is known for it. Sequencing was performed with immunoSEQ multiplex PCR; in TCRdb, only in-frame clones are kept and a portion is missing. The table shows roughly 120,000 clones, with 85% to 90% occurring only once. The CDR3 is 14 amino acids. Germline trimming cut 4 bases from V and 8 bases from J; bases unmatched to any gene: 6. Germline-derived CDR1 and CDR2 are SGHNT and YYREEE (reference sequence). These data come from a study of T cell responses to AZD1222 COVID-19 vaccine. Findings and caveats of the study: Once two AZD1222 doses were given, Spike-specific TCR breadth and depth went up. The repertoires were collected only after the peak T cell response.

The TCR comes from an adult in good health. Material: peripheral blood, obtained on day 0 of AZD1222 vaccination. V gene TRBV5-4 combines with J gene TRBJ1-4, with TRBD1 identical over 9 bases. In nucleotides, the CDR3 is TGTGCCAGCAGCCTACAGGGGGCAGAGGAAAAACTGTTTTTT. It encodes CASSLQGAEEKLFF. Supplemented by reference TRBV5-4 and TRBJ1-4, the full variable domain reads ETGVTQSPTHLIKTRGQQVTLRCSSQSGHNTVSWYQQALGQGPQFIFQYYREEENGRGNFPPRFSGLQFPNYSSELNVNALELDDSALYLCASSLQGAEEKLFFGSGTQLSVL.